This TCR beta chain originates from a study of blood T cell repertoires in COVID-19 (dated by TCRdb to about 2020). About the study as a whole: Collaborator samples came from the United States, Italy and Spain and covered acute and convalescent phases of COVID-19. The material from the prospective study consisted of cDNA or gDNA derived from T cells, B-cell-depleted T cells, or PBMCs. Deeply sampled blood TCRbeta repertoires from subjects exposed to, actively infected with, or recovered from COVID-19 were included in the dataset. The repertoires were made available in a free public database intended to serve as a resource for research on the immune response to SARS-CoV-2. The samples were drawn from the first 160 participants of the ongoing ImmuneRACE study and from about 1,200 subjects provided by 6 global collaborators. A de-identified subject ID, COVID-19 status, age in years and sex were almost always included in the sample metadata. HLA class I and class II types, where available, came from metadata supplied by the sample provider rather than from assay-based typing.

Study-level results and caveats: The amount of clinical and demographic metadata varied by source and participant and was provided uncurated.

The immunoSEQ Assay, a bias-controlled multiplex PCR, was used to amplify TCRbeta CDR3 regions from genomic DNA. Processing in the source paper ran as follows. The number of nucleated cells in each sample was estimated by amplification of reference gene primers within the assay. To quantify the absolute abundance of each unique TCRbeta CDR3 rearrangement, sequence reads were collapsed and filtered. Productive Simpson clonality was computed per sample as the square root of Simpson's diversity index over productive rearrangements. TCRdb obtained this table from immuneACCESS and retained in-frame rearrangements with V and J assigned. These tables miss some clones; where compared with another copy, unresolved V genes account for less than half of the shortfall, and the remainder is unexplained. That table supplies the V and J calls and clone size; D and trimming were determined from the DNA. The sample table shows approximately 210,000 clones, and 70% to 90% are seen once. The top ten constitute approximately 0.9% of the sample.

About this clone itself: Its cognate antigen has yet to be identified. Per-nucleotide qualities are absent, and no much larger clonotype sits a single base away.

In Seattle, one collaborating source enrolled patients while the infection was active and tracked those patients longitudinally over the course of disease. Each collaborating institution followed its own protocols to collect whole blood in K2EDTA tubes. For TCRbeta analysis, collaborators shipped samples as frozen whole blood, isolated PBMCs, or DNA extracted from either of those sample types. The source is a man between 60 and 70 years old with COVID-19, enrolled during active disease. Specimen: peripheral blood.

The DNA sequence is given as TGTGCCAGCAGCTTAGTAGTGGGGGGGGATTCGCCTAACTATGGCTACACCTTC. Its protein product is CASSLVVGGDSPNYGYTF. The rearranged chain carries TRBV7-2 and TRBJ1-2; TRBD1 is perhaps the D gene, given 5 matching bases. V loses 1 base, J loses 0 bases, and the germline ends lie 18 bases apart. From the cysteine up to the phenylalanine, the CDR3 has a length of 18 residues. Solely the CDR3 DNA is kept, with 54 bases framed from the first base. For CDR1 and CDR2, the germline V gene lists SGHTA and FQGNSA.